The 8 T cell receptor beta chains presented below share a single source sample, sequenced in a study of T-cell reconstitution after alpha-beta-depleted transplantation in children. Researchers prepared the TCRbeta library using unique molecular identifiers, the study reports. One entry per CDR3 protein, called by TCRdb with MiXCR from the PCR reads. The sample consists of some 530,000 distinct CDR3 sequences, approximately 12% of them appearing once. The source material was PBMCs from the stem cell graft donor, sampled from the stem cell graft. The receptors shown here come from a human donor who donated a stem cell graft to a child with combined immunodeficiency.

This clonotype showed up just a few times. V and J are TRBV2 and TRBJ2-5, with TRBD1 as a possible D gene (5 bases). Germline lookup yields CDR1 SNHLY and CDR2 FYNNEI. Trimming left V 2 bases short and J 4 bases short, with 11 bases between. This CDR3 has 14 amino acids. The CDR3 sequence: CASSEQGVGETQYF. The CDR3 DNA sequence: TGTGCCAGCAGTGAACAAGGGGTGGGAGAGACCCAGTACTTC.

This clonotype was picked up a small number of times. The V call is TRBV20-1, the J call TRBJ2-1; weak D call: TRBD2 (6 bases). The CDR3 has 17 residues. The germline V gene has CDR1 DFQATT and CDR2 SNEGSKA (reference sequence). The ends were cut back, 4 bases at V and 2 bases at J, with 21 bases in the middle. CDR3 protein: CSANSVLADKPYNEQFF. The CDR3 nucleotides read TGCAGTGCTAACTCCGTGTTAGCGGATAAGCCCTACAATGAGCAGTTCTTC.

The sample holds a few counts of this clonotype. CDR3 sequence: CASSPFPSGANVLTF. Here the CDR3 DNA reads TGTGCCAGCAGTCCCTTCCCCTCTGGGGCCAACGTCCTGACTTTC. V is TRBV27 and J is TRBJ2-6; D unresolved. CDR1 and CDR2 from the germline V gene are MNHEY and SMNVEV (reference sequence). This CDR3 contains 15 residues. Trimming pared 5 bases from V and 0 bases from J, leaving 8 bases between.

This clonotype was seen ten or more times. The chain uses TRBV29-1 and TRBJ2-2; 8 nucleotides agree with TRBD2. Germline V gene data show CDR1 as SQVTM and CDR2 as ANQGSEA. This CDR3 contains 14 residues. V shed 5 bases, J shed 9 bases, and the junction held 11 bases outside the gene matches. CDR3 bases: TGCAGCGTTAAAAGCGGGAGCCCCGGGAGGGAGCTGTTTTTT. Its translation is CSVKSGSPGRELFF.

This clonotype was recorded many times. The J gene is TRBJ2-1, the V gene TRBV6-1; 8 bases match TRBD2. Germline values: CDR1 MNHNS, CDR2 SASEGT. CDR3 length: 15 amino acids. V lost 6 bases to trimming and J lost 0 bases; unmatched junction nucleotides: 4. CDR3 protein: CASRPSGSSYNEQFF. CDR3 DNA: TGTGCCAGCAGGCCCAGCGGGAGCTCCTACAATGAGCAGTTCTTC.

This clonotype has just a few counts. This chain connects TRBV6-2 or TRBV6-3 to TRBJ1-2, with no clear D. The CDR3 consists of 12 residues. With 0 bases removed from V and 7 bases from J, the gap between germline ends came to 6 bases. Germline V lookup: CDR1 MNHEY, CDR2 SVGEGT. In DNA, the CDR3 is TGTGCCAGCAGTTACTCGACCGGTGGCTACACCTTC. It specifies CASSYSTGGYTF.

There are many counts of this clonotype. The chain links TRBV12-3 or TRBV12-4 to TRBJ2-5; perhaps TRBD2 as D (5 bases). CDR3 length: 12 residues. Between the trimmed V and J ends, which lost 4 bases and 9 bases, there was a span of 12 bases. CDR3 nucleotide sequence: TGTGCCAGCAGTTCCCCGCGGGCTGCCCAGTACTTC. Its protein is CASSSPRAAQYF.

This clonotype was seen repeatedly, ten times or more. The CDR3 region is CATDAGRGYNEQFF. In DNA form, the CDR3 reads TGTGCCACCGATGCCGGACGCGGCTACAATGAGCAGTTCTTC. This chain joins TRBV24-1 and TRBJ2-1, with D unresolved. The CDR3 is 14 residues long. V lost 9 bases and J lost 3, with 14 bases in between. Per the germline V gene, CDR1 is KGHDR and CDR2 is SFDVKD.